This TCR beta chain was identified in a study of blood T cell repertoires in COVID-19. Per germline, CDR1 SGHTA and CDR2 FQGNSA. The V and J ends lost 6 bases and 5 bases respectively, with 13 bases between them. CDR3 length equals 13 residues. Participant reports of clinical history set cohort assignment. TCRdb's table, derived via immunoSEQ multiplex PCR, lists solely in-frame clones and lacks some. Here the sample spans roughly 290,000 clones, roughly nine tenths being singletons. Specimen: PBMCs or T cells enriched from blood (not recorded which). This TCR was sampled from a woman aged 40 to 50 who had recovered from COVID-19. The J gene is TRBJ2-5, the V gene TRBV7-2, with TRBD2 as a possible D gene (5 bases). The CDR3 region is CASSWMGVETQYF. The CDR3 region has the DNA TGTGCCAGCAGTTGGATGGGAGTGGAGACCCAGTACTTC.